This TCR beta chain emerged from a study of cytomegalovirus exposure and HLA in healthy donors. The PCR made use of 60 Vbeta and 13 Jbeta primers. Data came from immunoSEQ multiplex PCR; TCRdb stores just in-frame clones and leaves some out. The sample has 200,000 to 250,000 clones; roughly 80% are singletons. The CDR3 contains 13 residues. V shed 0 bases and J shed 5 bases, with 5 bases lying between them. Germline V gene lookup returns CDR1 SGHTA and CDR2 FQGNSA. General study points: TCR beta sequences numbering over 15,000 were associated with HLA alleles at 0.05 false discovery rate in a later analysis.

For this clone: The antigen is undetermined.

What was sequenced was PBMCs. The sequence was collected from a girl aged 10 to 17 in good health and CMV-seronegative. The gene calls are TRBV7-2 and TRBJ1-5; D not certain. CDR3 residues: CASSLARYQPQHF. The CDR3 nucleotides read TGTGCCAGCAGCTTAGCCAGGTATCAGCCCCAGCATTTT.